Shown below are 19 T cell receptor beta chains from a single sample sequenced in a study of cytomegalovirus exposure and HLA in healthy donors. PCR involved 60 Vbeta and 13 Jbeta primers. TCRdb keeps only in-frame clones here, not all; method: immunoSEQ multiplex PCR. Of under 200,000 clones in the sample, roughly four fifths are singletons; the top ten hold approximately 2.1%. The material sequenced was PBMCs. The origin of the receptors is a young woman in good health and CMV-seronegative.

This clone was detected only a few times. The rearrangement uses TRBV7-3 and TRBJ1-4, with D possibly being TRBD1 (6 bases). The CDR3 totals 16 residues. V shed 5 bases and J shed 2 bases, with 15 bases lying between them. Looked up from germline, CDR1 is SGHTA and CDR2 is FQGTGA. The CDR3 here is CASSIKGVTTNEKLFF. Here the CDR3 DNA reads TGTGCCAGCAGCATCAAGGGGGTGACGACTAATGAAAAACTGTTTTTT.

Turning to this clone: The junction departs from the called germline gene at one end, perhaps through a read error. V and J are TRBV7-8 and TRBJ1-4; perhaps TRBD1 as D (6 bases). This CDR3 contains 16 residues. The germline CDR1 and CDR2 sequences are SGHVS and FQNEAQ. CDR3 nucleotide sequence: TGTGCCAGCAGCGTAGCGGGACACCCCTCGGGAGAAAAACTGTTTTTT. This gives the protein CASSVAGHPSGEKLFF.

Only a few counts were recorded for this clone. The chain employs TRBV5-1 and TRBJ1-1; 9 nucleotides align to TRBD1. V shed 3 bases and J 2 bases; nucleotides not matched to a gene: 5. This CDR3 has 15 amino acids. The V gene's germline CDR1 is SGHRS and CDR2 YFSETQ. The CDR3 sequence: CASSWGGQGNTEAFF. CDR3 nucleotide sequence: TGCGCCAGCAGCTGGGGGGGACAGGGAAACACTGAAGCTTTCTTT.

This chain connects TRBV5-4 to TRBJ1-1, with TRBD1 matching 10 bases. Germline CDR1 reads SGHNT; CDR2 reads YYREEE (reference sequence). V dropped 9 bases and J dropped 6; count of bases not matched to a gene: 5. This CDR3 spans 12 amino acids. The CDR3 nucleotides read TGTGCCACCGAGGACAGGGGGGCTGAAGCTTTCTTT. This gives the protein CATEDRGAEAFF.

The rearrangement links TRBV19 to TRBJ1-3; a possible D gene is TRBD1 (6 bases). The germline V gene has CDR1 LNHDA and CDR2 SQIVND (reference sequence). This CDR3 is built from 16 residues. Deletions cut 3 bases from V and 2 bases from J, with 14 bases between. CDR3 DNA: TGTGCCAGTAGTATCTCCCACAGGGCGACTGGAAACACCATATATTTT. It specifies CASSISHRATGNTIYF.

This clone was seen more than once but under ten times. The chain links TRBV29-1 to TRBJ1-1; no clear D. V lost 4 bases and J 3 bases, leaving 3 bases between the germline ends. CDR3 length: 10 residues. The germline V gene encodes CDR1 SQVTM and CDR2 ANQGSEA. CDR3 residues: CSVGDTEAFF. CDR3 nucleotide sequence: TGCAGCGTTGGCGACACTGAAGCTTTCTTT.

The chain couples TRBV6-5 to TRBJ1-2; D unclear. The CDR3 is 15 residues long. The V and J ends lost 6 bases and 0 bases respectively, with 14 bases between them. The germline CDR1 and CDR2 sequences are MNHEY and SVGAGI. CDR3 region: CASSSSGPANYGYTF. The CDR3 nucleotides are TGTGCCAGCAGCTCCTCTGGGCCCGCTAACTATGGCTACACCTTC.

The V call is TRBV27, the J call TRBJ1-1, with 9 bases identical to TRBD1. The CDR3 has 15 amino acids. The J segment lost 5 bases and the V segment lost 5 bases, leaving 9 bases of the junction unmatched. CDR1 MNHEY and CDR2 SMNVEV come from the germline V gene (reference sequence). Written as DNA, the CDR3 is TGTGCCAGCAGTCTCACCGGGACAGGGAGAACTGAAGCTTTCTTT. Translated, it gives CASSLTGTGRTEAFF.

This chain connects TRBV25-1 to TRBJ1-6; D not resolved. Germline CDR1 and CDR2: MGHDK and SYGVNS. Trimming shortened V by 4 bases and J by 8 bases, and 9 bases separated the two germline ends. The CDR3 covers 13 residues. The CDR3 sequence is CASSGLGYSPLHF. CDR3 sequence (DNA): TGTGCCAGCAGTGGCCTAGGCTATTCACCCCTCCACTTT.

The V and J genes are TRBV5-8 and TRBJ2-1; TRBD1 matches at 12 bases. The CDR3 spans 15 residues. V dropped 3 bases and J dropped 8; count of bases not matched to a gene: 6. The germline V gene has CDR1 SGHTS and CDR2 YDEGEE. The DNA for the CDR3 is TGTGCCAGCAGCTACCCCGGGACAGGGGGCTATGAGCAGTTCTTC. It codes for CASSYPGTGGYEQFF.

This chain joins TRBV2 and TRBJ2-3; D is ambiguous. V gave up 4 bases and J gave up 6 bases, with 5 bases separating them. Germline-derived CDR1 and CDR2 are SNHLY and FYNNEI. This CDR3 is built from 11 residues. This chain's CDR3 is CASSVEDTQYF. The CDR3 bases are TGTGCCAGCAGTGTCGAGGATACGCAGTATTTT.

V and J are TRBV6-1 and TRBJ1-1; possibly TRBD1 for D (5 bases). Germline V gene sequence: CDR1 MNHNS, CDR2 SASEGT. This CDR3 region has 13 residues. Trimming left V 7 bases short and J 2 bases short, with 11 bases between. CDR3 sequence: CASKGQGNTEAFF. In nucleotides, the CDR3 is TGTGCCAGCAAGGGGCAGGGTAACACTGAAGCTTTCTTT.

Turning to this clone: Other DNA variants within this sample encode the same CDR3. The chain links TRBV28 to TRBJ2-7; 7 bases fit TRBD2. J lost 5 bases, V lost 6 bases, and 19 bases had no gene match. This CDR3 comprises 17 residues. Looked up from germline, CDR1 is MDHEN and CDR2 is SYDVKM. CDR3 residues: CASRPGGEREAENEQYF. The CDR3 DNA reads TGTGCCAGCAGGCCTGGGGGGGAGCGAGAGGCGGAAAACGAGCAGTACTTC.

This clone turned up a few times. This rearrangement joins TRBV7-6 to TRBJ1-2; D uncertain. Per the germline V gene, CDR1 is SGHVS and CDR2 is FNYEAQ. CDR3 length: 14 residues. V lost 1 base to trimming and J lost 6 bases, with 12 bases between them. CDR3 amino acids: CASSLDANADGYTF. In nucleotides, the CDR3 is TGTGCCAGCAGCTTAGATGCCAATGCGGATGGCTACACCTTC. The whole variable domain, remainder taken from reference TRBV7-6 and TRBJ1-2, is GAGVSQSPRYKVTKRGQDVALRCDPISGHVSLYWYRQALGQGPEFLTYFNYEAQQDKSGLPNDRFSAERPEGSISTLTIQRTEQRDSAMYRCASSLDANADGYTFGSGTRLTVV.

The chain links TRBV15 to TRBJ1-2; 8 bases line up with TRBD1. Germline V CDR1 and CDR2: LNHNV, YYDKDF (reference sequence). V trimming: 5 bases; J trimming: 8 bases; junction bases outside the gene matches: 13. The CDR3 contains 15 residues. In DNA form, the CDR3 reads TGTGCCACCAGCCCACGGAACAGGGGGTTAGGGGGCTACACCTTC. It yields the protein CATSPRNRGLGGYTF.

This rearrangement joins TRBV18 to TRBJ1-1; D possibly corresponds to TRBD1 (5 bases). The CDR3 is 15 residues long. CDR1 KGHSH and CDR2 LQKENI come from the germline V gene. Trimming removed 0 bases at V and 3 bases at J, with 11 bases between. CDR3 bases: TGTGCCAGCTCACCACCTCGGGGAGGGGACACTGAAGCTTTCTTT. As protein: CASSPPRGGDTEAFF.

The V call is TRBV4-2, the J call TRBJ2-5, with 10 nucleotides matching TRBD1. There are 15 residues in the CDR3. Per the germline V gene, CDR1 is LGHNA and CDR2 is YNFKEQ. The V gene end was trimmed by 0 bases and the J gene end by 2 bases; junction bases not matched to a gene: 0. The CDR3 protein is CASSQEGQGQETQYF. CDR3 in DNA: TGTGCCAGCAGCCAAGAGGGACAGGGGCAAGAGACCCAGTACTTC.

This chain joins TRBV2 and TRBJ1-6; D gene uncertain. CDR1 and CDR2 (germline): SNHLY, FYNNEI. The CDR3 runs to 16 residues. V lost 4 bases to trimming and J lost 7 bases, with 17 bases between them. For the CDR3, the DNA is TGTGCCAGCAGTGCCCAATCTTGGGGAGGCAATTCACCCCTCCACTTT. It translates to CASSAQSWGGNSPLHF.

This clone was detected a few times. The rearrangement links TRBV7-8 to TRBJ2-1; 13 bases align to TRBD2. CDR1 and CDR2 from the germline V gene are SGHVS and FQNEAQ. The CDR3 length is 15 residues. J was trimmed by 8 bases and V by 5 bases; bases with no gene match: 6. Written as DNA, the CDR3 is TGTGCCAGCAGCCTAAGGACTAGCGGGAGCCATGAGCAGTTCTTC. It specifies CASSLRTSGSHEQFF.